Here is one T cell receptor beta chain with its context. No antigen is known for it. Qualities for individual bases were not recorded, and no much larger clone is one base off. V is reduced by 0 bases and J by 4 bases, leaving a spacing of 13 bases between them. The germline V gene supplies CDR1 SGHAT and CDR2 FQNNGV. Spanning cysteine to phenylalanine, the CDR3 consists of 16 amino acids. The read is trimmed to its CDR3 DNA, 48 bases read in frame from base 1. This sample stems from a study of T cell responses to AZD1222 COVID-19 vaccine (dated by TCRdb to the early 2020s). Regarding the study in general: TCR sequencing covered 230 to 250 trial participants: 200 to 220 given two doses of AZD1222 and 26 given two doses of MenACWY control vaccine. Trial participants were enrolled by age into 18-55, 56-69 and 70-plus year subgroups, with 148, 28 and 57 TCR-sequenced participants respectively.

Overall study outcomes, separate from this receptor: Because no day 14 peak-response samples were available, the repertoires could be characterized only after the peak T cell response. Reportedly, almost half of the unique spike-specific TCRs recognized epitopes lying outside the regions that are mutated in the B.1.351 and B.1.1.7 variants. A significant rise in spike-specific TCR breadth and depth was observed after two AZD1222 doses relative to day 0 and relative to MenACWY recipients. Conclusions about previously exposed vaccinees are limited because only a handful of AZD1222 recipients were SARS-CoV-2 seropositive at baseline. In the small 56-69-year group, the increase in depth fell short of significance, most likely because of low power. The whole spike protein was spanned by vaccine-associated CD4 TCRs, and dominant responses were seen in regions 160-218 and 743-854. Participants were mostly white British, with more females than males. The authors suggested clonal diversity may have been underestimated.

The CDR3 regions of human TCRbeta chains were subjected to immunosequencing. In the paper's pipeline: TCRs in the repertoires were matched against a reference library of SARS-CoV-2-specific TCRs that had been generated with the MIRA antigen-specificity platform. Breadth was defined as the fraction of unique TCRs that were SARS-CoV-2-associated, and depth was defined as the fraction of total T cells that were SARS-CoV-2-associated. Each spike-specific TCR was assigned to its reactive spike region and to a CD4 or CD8 class using the MIRA data. Log10-transformed breadth and depth values were compared by one-way ANOVA with Sidak's multiple comparisons tests. TCRdb took over this immuneACCESS table, retaining in-frame rearrangements with V and J assigned. Such tables are incomplete; in checked studies, under half of the missing clones stem from an unresolved V gene, and the remainder is unexplained. That table furnishes V, J and clone size, whereas the DNA furnished D and trimming. For this sample the table gives under 200,000 clones, of which more than 70% were detected only once. In total, the top ten clones hold roughly 27% of the sample.

The sample's time point, from its label and the paper: about 28 days (+/-7) after the second vaccine dose. AZD1222 recipients whose second dose came at about 4 weeks and those whose second dose came at about 12 weeks were combined into one group, since spike-specific TCR depth and breadth did not differ between the two schedules. Vaccinee samples came from UK trials COV001 and COV002, including a single-blind randomized controlled phase 2/3 trial of AZD1222 (ChAdOx1 nCoV-19) in healthy adults. For TCRbeta chain sequencing, PBMC samples from trial participants were taken at day 0 and at day 28 after the second dose.

The chain is made from TRBV11-2 and TRBJ2-1; D gene: possibly TRBD1, on 7 matching bases. The TCR sequence derives from an adult who received the AZD1222 COVID-19 vaccine. This specimen consisted of peripheral blood, obtained 28 days after the second AZD1222 dose. The DNA sequence is as follows: TGTGCCAGCAGCTTAGAACGGGCGGGACAGTACAATGAGCAGTTCTTC. It translates to CASSLERAGQYNEQFF.